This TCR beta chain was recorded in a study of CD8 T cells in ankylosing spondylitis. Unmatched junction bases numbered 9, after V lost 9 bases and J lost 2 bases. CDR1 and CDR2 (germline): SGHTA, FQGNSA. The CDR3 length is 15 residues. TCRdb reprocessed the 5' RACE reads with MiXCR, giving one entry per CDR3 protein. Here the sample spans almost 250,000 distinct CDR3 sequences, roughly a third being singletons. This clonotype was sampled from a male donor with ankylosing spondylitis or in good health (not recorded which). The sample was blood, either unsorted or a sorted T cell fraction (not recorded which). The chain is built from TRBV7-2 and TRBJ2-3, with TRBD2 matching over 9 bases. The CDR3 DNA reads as TGTGCCAGTAATATCCTAGCGGGATTCACAGATACGCAGTATTTT. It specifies CASNILAGFTDTQYF.